These 28 T cell receptor beta chains share one sample of origin, sequenced in a study of regulatory T cells. Study-level points and caveats: In CD3G-deficient patients, conventional CD4+ T cells were enriched for hydrophobic CDR3 residues at positions 6 and 7.

The antigens of these receptors remain unknown. The primer mix had 52 TRBV and 13 TRBJ primers. Sequencing was performed with immunoSEQ multiplex PCR; in TCRdb, only in-frame clones are kept and a portion is missing. Of almost 30,000 clones detected, 85% to 95% appear once; the ten largest clones hold approximately 1.5%. Sample: conventional CD4+ T cells sorted from blood. The receptors were gathered from a young adult with CD3G deficiency.

This CDR3 is CASSVVTSGIDTQYF. DNA for the CDR3: TGTGCCAGCAGCGTAGTGACTAGCGGGATTGATACGCAGTATTTT. The chain links TRBV9 to TRBJ2-3, with 11 positions matching TRBD2. Trimming removed 0 bases from V and 6 bases from J; junction bases left unmatched: 3. The CDR3 consists of 15 residues. Germline-derived CDR1 and CDR2 are SGDLS and YYNGEE.

This clone has just one count. This chain uses TRBV4-1 with TRBJ2-1; a possible D gene is TRBD2 (5 bases). Germline values: CDR1 MGHRA, CDR2 YSYEKL. Trimming shortened V by 4 bases and J by 6 bases, and 13 bases separated the two germline ends. The CDR3 sequence is 14 residues long. The CDR3, as DNA: TGCGCCAGCAGCCCGGGGTTGCTAGGCAATGAGCAGTTCTTC. As protein: CASSPGLLGNEQFF.

This chain links TRBV7-2 with TRBJ2-7; TRBD1 might be the D (6 bases). The V and J ends lost 5 bases and 6 bases respectively, with 20 bases between them. The germline CDR1 and CDR2 sequences are SGHTA and FQGNSA. This CDR3 comprises 15 residues. For the CDR3, the DNA is TGTGCCAGCAGCCTACAGGGTGGGGGTCTCCCCGAGCAGTACTTC. Its protein is CASSLQGGGLPEQYF.

CDR3 in DNA: TGCAGCGTTGGTGGGTCAGGGGTAGAGCAGCCCCAGCATTTT. It yields the protein CSVGGSGVEQPQHF. The J gene is TRBJ1-5, the V gene TRBV29-1; D is perhaps TRBD1 (6 bases). The V end lost 4 bases, the J end lost 7 bases, and 17 bases lay between the germline ends. The CDR3 consists of 14 residues. Germline V gene lookup returns CDR1 SQVTM and CDR2 ANQGSEA.

The DNA of the CDR3 is TGTGCCAGCAGCTATAGCGGGAGGCGGGGAGATACGCAGTATTTT. Amino acid sequence: CASSYSGRRGDTQYF. The chain employs TRBV7-8 and TRBJ2-3; 10 bases fit TRBD2. Germline V gene lookup returns CDR1 SGHVS and CDR2 FQNEAQ. This CDR3 has 15 amino acids. Trimming removed 4 bases from V and 5 bases from J; junction bases left unmatched: 6. The variable domain in full, with the rest retrieved from reference TRBV7-8 and TRBJ2-3, is GAGVSQSPRYKVAKRGQDVALRCDPISGHVSLFWYQQALGQGPEFLTYFQNEAQLDKSGLPSDRFFAERPEGSVSTLKIQRTQQEDSAVYLCASSYSGRRGDTQYFGPGTRLTVL.

This chain's CDR3 is CASSAGHIRNTEAFF. Here the CDR3 DNA reads TGCGCCAGCAGTGCGGGACATATTAGGAACACTGAAGCTTTCTTT. The V call is TRBV5-1, the J call TRBJ1-1, with a weak D call TRBD1 (6 bases). The V gene lost 5 bases and the J gene lost 1 base, with 15 bases spanning the gap. Germline V gene data show CDR1 as SGHRS and CDR2 as YFSETQ. The CDR3 is 15 residues long. The entire variable domain, with the rest obtained from reference TRBV5-1 and TRBJ1-1, is as follows: KAGVTQTPRYLIKTRGQQVTLSCSPISGHRSVSWYQQTPGQGLQFLFEYFSETQRNKGNFPGRFSGRQFSNSRSEMNVSTLELGDSALYLCASSAGHIRNTEAFFGQGTRLTVV.

The chain links TRBV21-1 to TRBJ2-3; TRBD2, as called in the table, went unchecked against the DNA. TRBV21-1 is designated a pseudogene. There are 18 residues in the CDR3. The CDR3 DNA reads TGTGCCAGCAGCAAAGCGCGCCTAGCGGGAGGGCCGGCAGATACGCAGTATTTT. Encoded protein: CASSKARLAGGPADTQYF.

The chain employs TRBV7-7 and TRBJ2-7; D is possibly TRBD1 (6 bases). This CDR3 region has 15 residues. Germline-derived CDR1 and CDR2 are SSHAT and FNYEAQ (reference sequence). The chain's CDR3 is CASSRPPGQSYEQYV. The CDR3 DNA sequence: TGTGCTAGCAGCCGGCCCCCCGGACAGTCCTACGAGCAGTACGTC.

V gene TRBV9 combines with J gene TRBJ2-3; perhaps TRBD2 as D (5 bases). Trimming pared 3 bases from V and 2 bases from J, leaving 13 bases between. The CDR3 is made up of 15 amino acids. Germline loops: CDR1 SGDLS, CDR2 YYNGEE. The CDR3: CASSAGVESTDTQYF. The CDR3 nucleotides are TGTGCCAGCAGCGCCGGGGTGGAGTCCACAGATACGCAGTATTTT.

The chain is built from TRBV5-1 and TRBJ2-3, with D tentatively TRBD1 or TRBD2 (5 bases each). CDR1 and CDR2 (germline): SGHRS, YFSETQ. The CDR3 length is 15 residues. V was clipped by 0 bases and J by 5 bases, with 13 bases between them. This chain's CDR3 is CASSLAGTSQDTQYF. CDR3 in DNA: TGCGCCAGCAGCTTGGCCGGGACCTCACAAGATACGCAGTATTTT.

The rearrangement uses TRBV18 and TRBJ2-7, with D perhaps assigned TRBD1 or TRBD2 (5 bases each). Trimming removed 6 bases at V and 3 bases at J, with 15 bases between. The CDR3 is 14 residues long. The germline V gene encodes CDR1 KGHSH and CDR2 LQKENI. This CDR3 is CASSPGFGGYEQYF. The DNA of the CDR3 is TGTGCCAGCTCCCCAGGGTTTGGAGGCTACGAGCAGTACTTC.

The chain has TRBV10-3 and TRBJ2-7, with 8 bases identical to TRBD1. Per germline, CDR1 ENHRY and CDR2 SYGVKD. The junction had 9 bases not matched to a gene; V was cut back by 4 bases and J by 4 bases. CDR3 length: 15 residues. The CDR3: CAISASWDRRYEQYF. CDR3 bases: TGTGCCATCAGTGCCTCGTGGGACAGGAGATACGAGCAGTACTTC.

This rearrangement joins TRBV6-5 to TRBJ2-3, with 10 nucleotides matching TRBD1. Germline V CDR1 and CDR2: MNHEY, SVGAGI. The CDR3 sequence is 16 residues long. The ends lost 4 bases at V and 1 base at J; junction bases unmatched: 5. Here the CDR3 reads CASSFSGTGGTDTQYF. CDR3 bases: TGTGCCAGCAGTTTCTCCGGGACAGGGGGCACAGATACGCAGTATTTT.

V is TRBV15 and J is TRBJ2-7; 9 positions agree with TRBD1. Germline trimming cut 1 base from V and 2 bases from J; bases unmatched to any gene: 3. From germline, CDR1 is LNHNV and CDR2 YYDKDF (reference sequence). The CDR3 is 15 residues long. CDR3 amino acids: CATSRGTGGTYEQYF. Written as DNA, the CDR3 is TGTGCCACCAGCAGAGGAACAGGGGGCACCTACGAGCAGTACTTC.

The J gene is TRBJ1-2, the V gene TRBV19; D is ambiguous. Germline V CDR1 and CDR2: LNHDA, SQIVND (reference sequence). V was shortened by 5 bases and J by 3 bases, with 13 bases between the two germline ends. The CDR3 is made up of 14 amino acids. CDR3 residues: CASSPGGGDYGYTF. In nucleotides, the CDR3 is TGTGCCAGTAGTCCCGGCGGAGGCGACTATGGCTACACCTTC.

V usage is TRBV7-8 and J usage is TRBJ2-7; the D gene is possibly TRBD1 (5 bases). CDR3 length: 15 residues. The germline CDR1 and CDR2 sequences are SGHVS and FQNEAQ. The V end lost 1 base, the J end lost 2 bases, and 12 bases lay between the germline ends. CDR3: CASSLVQGPTYEQYF. For the CDR3, the DNA is TGTGCCAGCAGCTTAGTTCAGGGCCCGACCTACGAGCAGTACTTC.

The chain links TRBV6-1 to TRBJ2-2; D possibly corresponds to TRBD1 (5 bases). Germline assignment: CDR1 MNHNS and CDR2 SASEGT. There are 15 residues in the CDR3. V was trimmed by 5 bases and J by 0 bases, leaving 10 bases between them. The CDR3 loop is CASSMTVTNTGELFF. As DNA, the CDR3 is TGTGCCAGCAGTATGACAGTGACGAACACCGGGGAGCTGTTTTTT.

The chain joins TRBV18 to TRBJ2-7; TRBD2 is a possible D gene (5 bases). CDR1 is KGHSH, CDR2 LQKENI, per germline. V was shortened by 6 bases and J by 7 bases, with 16 bases between the two germline ends. This CDR3 region has 13 residues. In DNA, the CDR3 is TGTGCCAGCTCCGACTTAAACCGGAGGGAGCAGTACTTC. This translates into CASSDLNRREQYF.

This chain connects TRBV2 to TRBJ2-1; a possible D gene is TRBD2 (6 bases). The CDR3 runs 16 residues. The V end was cut by 1 base, the J end by 5 bases, with 15 bases between. Germline CDR1 is SNHLY and CDR2 is FYNNEI. The DNA for the CDR3 is TGTGCCAGCAGTGAAGTTCGTAGTAGCGGACACAATGAGCAGTTCTTC. It codes for CASSEVRSSGHNEQFF.

V and J are TRBV19 and TRBJ2-2; TRBD1 might be the D (6 bases). This CDR3 is built from 14 residues. Trimming took off 3 bases at V and 7 bases at J, with 12 bases between the two ends. Germline CDR1 LNHDA, CDR2 SQIVND (reference sequence). DNA for the CDR3: TGTGCCAGTAGTATCCTGGGGGCCGGCGGGGAGCTGTTTTTT. Translation gives CASSILGAGGELFF.

The gene calls are TRBV11-2 and TRBJ2-5, with D tentatively TRBD2 (6 bases). Trimming removed 5 bases from V and 4 bases from J, with 11 bases in between. The CDR3 consists of 13 residues. CDR1 and CDR2 (germline): SGHAT, FQNNGV. The CDR3 region is CASSLSAGETQYF. CDR3 sequence (DNA): TGTGCCAGCAGCCTTTCAGCGGGAGAGACCCAGTACTTC.

The V and J genes are TRBV18 and TRBJ1-1; D is unclear. The V gene lost 1 base and the J gene lost 1 base, with 4 bases spanning the gap. The CDR3 is 13 residues long. Germline CDR1 KGHSH, CDR2 LQKENI. The CDR3 nucleotides read TGTGCCAGCTCACCACAGGAGAACACTGAAGCTTTCTTT. Amino acid sequence: CASSPQENTEAFF.

V usage is TRBV28 and J usage is TRBJ2-7, with 10 bases matching TRBD2. Losses at the gene ends were 4 bases for V and 5 bases for J; bases not matched to a gene: 8. The CDR3 is made up of 15 amino acids. Germline V gene sequence: CDR1 MDHEN, CDR2 SYDVKM. The CDR3, as DNA: TGTGCCAGCAGTTCGGCACTAGCGGGAACTGACGAGCAGTACTTC. Encoded protein: CASSSALAGTDEQYF.

The chain employs TRBV5-6 and TRBJ1-3; a possible D gene is TRBD1 (6 bases). The CDR3 is 15 residues long. The V gene lost 5 bases and the J gene lost 4 bases, with 16 bases spanning the gap. Germline CDR1 SGHDT, CDR2 YYEEEE. The CDR3: CASRVSGGAGNTIYF. In DNA, the CDR3 is TGTGCCAGCAGGGTCAGTGGGGGGGCCGGAAACACCATATATTTT.

The chain is built from TRBV6-1 and TRBJ2-7, with D possibly matching TRBD2 (6 bases). The CDR3 contains 14 residues. The germline V gene encodes CDR1 MNHNS and CDR2 SASEGT. V was shortened by 2 bases and J by 4 bases, with 12 bases between the two germline ends. CDR3 coding DNA: TGTGCCAGCAGTGAACTGGGGGGTGTTTACGAGCAGTACTTC. As protein: CASSELGGVYEQYF.

The chain has TRBV5-1 and TRBJ2-1, with 10 nucleotides matching TRBD1. CDR3 length: 15 residues. The ends lost 4 bases at V and 7 bases at J; junction bases unmatched: 8. CDR1 SGHRS and CDR2 YFSETQ come from the germline V gene. CDR3 DNA: TGCGCCAGCAGCACAGAGGGACAGGGGTATAATGAGCAGTTCTTC. It is translated as CASSTEGQGYNEQFF.

The sample holds one count of this clone. This chain uses TRBV28 with TRBJ2-3, with 7 bases fitting TRBD2. Germline V gene sequence: CDR1 MDHEN, CDR2 SYDVKM. The CDR3 is 15 amino acids. Trimming at V came to 3 bases and at J to 2 bases, leaving 5 bases not matched to a gene. The chain's CDR3 is CASSLAGASTDTQYF. CDR3 DNA: TGTGCCAGCAGTTTGGCGGGAGCGTCCACAGATACGCAGTATTTT.

The J gene is TRBJ1-6, the V gene TRBV2; D is unclear. V shed 4 bases and J shed 0 bases, with 4 bases lying between them. The germline CDR1 and CDR2 sequences are SNHLY and FYNNEI. The CDR3 extends over 14 amino acids. The CDR3 DNA reads as TGTGCCAGCAGTGCGGTCTCCTATAATTCACCCCTCCACTTT. Its translation: CASSAVSYNSPLHF.